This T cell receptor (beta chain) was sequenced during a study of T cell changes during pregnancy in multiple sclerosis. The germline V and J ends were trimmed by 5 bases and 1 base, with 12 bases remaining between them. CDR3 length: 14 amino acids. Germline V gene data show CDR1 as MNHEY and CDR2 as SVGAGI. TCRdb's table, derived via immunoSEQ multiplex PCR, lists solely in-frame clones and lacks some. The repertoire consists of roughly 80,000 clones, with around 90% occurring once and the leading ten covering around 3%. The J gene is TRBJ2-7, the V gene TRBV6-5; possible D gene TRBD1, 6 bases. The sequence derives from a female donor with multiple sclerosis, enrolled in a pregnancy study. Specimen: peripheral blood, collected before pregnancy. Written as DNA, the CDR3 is TGTGCCAGCAGTGACAGGTACACGTCCTACGAGCAGTACTTC. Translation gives CASSDRYTSYEQYF.